Detailed here is one T cell receptor (beta chain). The sample comes from a study of cytomegalovirus exposure and HLA in healthy donors. It was with 60 Vbeta and 13 Jbeta primers that the PCR ran. TCRdb's copy holds only in-frame clones and misses some; the assay was immunoSEQ multiplex PCR. Among around 150,000 clones listed, 75% to 85% were seen once. Germline V gene lookup returns CDR1 SNHLY and CDR2 FYNNEI. V trimming: 5 bases; J trimming: 2 bases; junction bases outside the gene matches: 10. The CDR3 spans 16 residues. Sequencing was carried out using PBMCs. The chain is built from TRBV2 and TRBJ2-3, with TRBD2 identical over 7 bases. The TCR originated in a woman between 45 and 65 years old in good health and CMV-seropositive. The CDR3 loop reads CASSRAAGDYTDTQYF. CDR3 nucleotide sequence: TGTGCCAGCAGTCGAGCCGCGGGGGACTACACAGATACGCAGTATTTT.